This T cell receptor (beta chain) was captured by sequencing in a study of T-cell reconstitution after alpha-beta-depleted transplantation in children. V shed 5 bases and J 5 bases; nucleotides not matched to a gene: 8. This CDR3 has 16 residues. Germline-derived CDR1 and CDR2 are MRHNA and SNTAGT. Broader study findings: Several hundred expanded graft clones reportedly supplied alpha-beta T cells about two months after transplant. TCRbeta diversity was high at day 60 in some patients (a result of surviving recipient T cells and thymic progenitors). Among T cells one year after transplant, newly produced cells accounted for most counts and diversity.

This clonotype was found many times. The antigen is not known. As it was prepared, the TCRbeta library received unique molecular identifiers. MiXCR, run by TCRdb on the PCR reads, gives a single entry per CDR3 protein. The repertoire includes roughly 160,000 distinct CDR3 sequences, 11% of them detected once, and less than 15% sits in the top ten. The source is a boy younger than 10 with acute myeloid leukemia, due to receive a stem cell transplant. The specimen comprised PBMCs, sampled before TCRalphabeta/CD19-depleted stem cell transplant. This sequence joins TRBV6-4 and TRBJ2-1, with 11 bases that match TRBD2. The CDR3 region has the DNA TGTGCCAGCAGTAAGAATAGCGGGGGGGCGAACAATGAGCAGTTCTTC. This translates into CASSKNSGGANNEQFF.